The T cell receptor (beta chain) under discussion was sequenced for a study of shared clonotypes between healthy human individuals. Assay: immunoSEQ multiplex PCR; the TCRdb copy retains only in-frame clones and omits some. The sample includes 950,000 to 1,100,000 clones, about three quarters of them seen just once. V lost 0 bases, J lost 7 bases, and 2 bases stayed unmatched. The CDR3 spans 14 residues. Germline CDR1 SGDLS, CDR2 YYNGEE. Findings of the study overall: Across a handful of donors, naive CD4 shared roughly 5%, naive CD8 around 3.5%, memory CD4 more than 2%, memory CD8 0.4% to 0.5%.

For this clone: What it binds is not known.

Sequenced input: memory CD4+ T cells sorted from blood. The sample's subset: CD45RA-negative fraction. The receptor's source is a man between 18 and 29 years old in good health. The rearrangement links TRBV9 to TRBJ2-1, with 9 bases that match TRBD2. The CDR3 protein is CASSVGSGSNEQFF. The CDR3 DNA reads as TGTGCCAGCAGCGTAGGTAGCGGGAGTAATGAGCAGTTCTTC.